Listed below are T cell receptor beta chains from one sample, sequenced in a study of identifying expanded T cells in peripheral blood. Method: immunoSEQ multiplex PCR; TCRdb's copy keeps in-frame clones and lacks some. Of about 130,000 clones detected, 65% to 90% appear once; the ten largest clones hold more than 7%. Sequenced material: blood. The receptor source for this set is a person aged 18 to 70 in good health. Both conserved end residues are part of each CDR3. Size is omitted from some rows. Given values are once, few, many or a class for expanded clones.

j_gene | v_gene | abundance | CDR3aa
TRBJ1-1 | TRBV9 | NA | CASSVDVGMNTEAFF
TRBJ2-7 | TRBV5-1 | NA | CASSSLAATYEQYF
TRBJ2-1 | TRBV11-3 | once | CASARGGTNNEQFF
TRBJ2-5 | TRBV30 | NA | CAWSRGREETQYF
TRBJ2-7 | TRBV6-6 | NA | CASSYGAGGNYEQYF
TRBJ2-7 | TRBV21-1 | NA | CASSKVRETYEQYF
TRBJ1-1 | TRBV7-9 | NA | CASSFQAMNTEAFF
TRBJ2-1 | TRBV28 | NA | CASSGSGTGDNEQFF
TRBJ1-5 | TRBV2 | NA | CASSESRQGSNQPQHF
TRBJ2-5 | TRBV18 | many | CASSSPGLAKGETQYF
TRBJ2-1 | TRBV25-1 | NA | CASSEGVSEQFF
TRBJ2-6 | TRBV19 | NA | CASSLLAGDGANVLTF
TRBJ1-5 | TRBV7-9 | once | CASSFVSGPGNQPQHF
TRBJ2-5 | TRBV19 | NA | CASSNMGGETQYF
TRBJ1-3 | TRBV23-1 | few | CASSQSEGRDTIYF
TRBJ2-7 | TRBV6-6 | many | CASSGTGVVVYEQYF
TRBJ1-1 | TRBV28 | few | CASSTPGHLMNTEAFF
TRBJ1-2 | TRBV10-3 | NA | CAISESRRGGYGYTF
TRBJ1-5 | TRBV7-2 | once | CASSVGTGGLQPQHF
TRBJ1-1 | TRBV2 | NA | CASSEQWGRGRGNTEAFF
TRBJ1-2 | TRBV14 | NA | CASSPRTGDGYTF
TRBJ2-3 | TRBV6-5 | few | CASTSGATHTQYF
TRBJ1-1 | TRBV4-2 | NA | CASSQEGGMNTEAFF
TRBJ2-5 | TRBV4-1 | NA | CASSQERGRLQETQYF
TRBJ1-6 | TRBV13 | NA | CASSPYSGTGGSPLHF
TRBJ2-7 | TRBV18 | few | CASSPDRYEQYF
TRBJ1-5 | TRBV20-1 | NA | CSAGINQPQHF
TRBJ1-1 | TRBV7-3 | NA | CASAQGRDTEAFF
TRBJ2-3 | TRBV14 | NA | CASSQDPGADTQYF
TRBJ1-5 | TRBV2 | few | CASTPGGGQPQHF
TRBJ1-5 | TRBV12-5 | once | CASGLVRGRQGPYSNQPQHF
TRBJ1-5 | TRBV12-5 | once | CASGSRVGIGQGVSNQPQHF
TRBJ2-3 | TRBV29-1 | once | CSVDYGGDTDTQYF
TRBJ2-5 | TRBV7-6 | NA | CASSLNGGSQETQYF
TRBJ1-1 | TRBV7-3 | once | CASSLGQITEAFF
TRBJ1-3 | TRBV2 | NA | CASSRQGASARSGNTIYF
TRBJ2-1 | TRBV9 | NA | CASSPGARGGNNEQFF
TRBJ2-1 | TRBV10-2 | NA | CATLKRALDNEQFF
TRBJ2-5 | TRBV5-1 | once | CASSMNKGQETQYF
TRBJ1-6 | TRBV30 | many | CAWAGQGYSPLHF
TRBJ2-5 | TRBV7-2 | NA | CASSWTRKETQYF
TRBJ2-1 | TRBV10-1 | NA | CASSENLGLNEQFF
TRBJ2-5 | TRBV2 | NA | CASMRGMETQYF
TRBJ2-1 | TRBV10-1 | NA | CASSAGLAGQVWFF
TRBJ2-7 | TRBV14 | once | CASSQDSVSYEQYF